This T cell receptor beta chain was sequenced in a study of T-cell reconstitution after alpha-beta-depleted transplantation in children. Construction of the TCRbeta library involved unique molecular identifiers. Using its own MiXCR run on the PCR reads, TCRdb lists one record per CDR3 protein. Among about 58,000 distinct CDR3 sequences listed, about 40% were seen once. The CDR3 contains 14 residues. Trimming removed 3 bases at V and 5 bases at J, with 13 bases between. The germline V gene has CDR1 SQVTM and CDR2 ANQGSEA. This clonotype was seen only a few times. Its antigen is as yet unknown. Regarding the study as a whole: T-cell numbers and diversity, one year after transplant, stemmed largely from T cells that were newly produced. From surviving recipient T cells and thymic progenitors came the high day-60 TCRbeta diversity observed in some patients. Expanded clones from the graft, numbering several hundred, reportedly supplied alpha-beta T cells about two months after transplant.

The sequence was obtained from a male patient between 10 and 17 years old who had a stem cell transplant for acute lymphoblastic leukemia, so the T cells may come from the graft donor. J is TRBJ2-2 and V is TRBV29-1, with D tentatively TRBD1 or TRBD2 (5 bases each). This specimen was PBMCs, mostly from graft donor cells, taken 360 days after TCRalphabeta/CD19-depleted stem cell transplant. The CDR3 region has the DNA TGCAGCGTTGATGGGGGAGTAACAACCGGGGAGCTGTTTTTT. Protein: CSVDGGVTTGELFF.